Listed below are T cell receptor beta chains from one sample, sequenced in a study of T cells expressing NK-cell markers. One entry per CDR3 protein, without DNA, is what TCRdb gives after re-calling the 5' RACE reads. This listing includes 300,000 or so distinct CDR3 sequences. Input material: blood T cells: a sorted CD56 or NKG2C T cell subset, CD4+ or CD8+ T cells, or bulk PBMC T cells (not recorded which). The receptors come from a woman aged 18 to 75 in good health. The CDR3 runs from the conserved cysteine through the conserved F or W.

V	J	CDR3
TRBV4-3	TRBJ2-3	CASSQEGSSTDTQYF
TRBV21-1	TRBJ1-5	CASSKGGFGQGNQPQHF
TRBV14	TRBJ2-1	CASSQEGTTQFF
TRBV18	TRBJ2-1	CASSPLPGRSYNEQFF
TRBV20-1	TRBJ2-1	CSAKGLAVSYNEQFF
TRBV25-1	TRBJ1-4	CASSGRTGTNEKLFF
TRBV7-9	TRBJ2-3	CATPTAGVESTDTQYF
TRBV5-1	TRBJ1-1	CASSLASNTEAFF
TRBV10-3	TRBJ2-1	CAIGGPQSSYNEQFF
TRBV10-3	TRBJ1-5	CAISGTASSNQPQHF
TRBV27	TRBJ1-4	CASSRRQVLNEKLFF
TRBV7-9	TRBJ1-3	CASSKQTGSRGNTIYF
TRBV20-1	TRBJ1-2	CSAKEEGIGYGYTF
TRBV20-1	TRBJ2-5	CSARGPGQGAAETQYF
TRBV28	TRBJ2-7	CASSPPAGTGSYEQYF
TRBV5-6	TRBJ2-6	CASSLLGPGANVLTF
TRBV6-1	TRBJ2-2	CASVRLLNTGELFF
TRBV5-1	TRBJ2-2	CASRLGTANTGELFF
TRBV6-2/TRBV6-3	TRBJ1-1	CASTFFRNTEAFF
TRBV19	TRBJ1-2	CASTGTVYGYTF
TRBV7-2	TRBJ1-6	CASSTPGQGHSPLHF
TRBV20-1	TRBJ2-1	CSARTSGRKNNEQFF
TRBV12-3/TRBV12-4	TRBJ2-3	CASSLILAGGLTDTQYF
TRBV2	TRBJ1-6	CASRRQGDSPLHF
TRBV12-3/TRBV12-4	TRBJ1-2	CASSTNSGTGGYTF
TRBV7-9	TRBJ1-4	CASSSSRGGDEKLFF
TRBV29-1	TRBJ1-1	CSVKMGTEAFF
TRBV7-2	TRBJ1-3	CASSSRGTGASGNTIYF
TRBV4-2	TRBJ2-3	CASALAPHTSSTDTQYF
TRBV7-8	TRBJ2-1	CASSPGTNEQFF
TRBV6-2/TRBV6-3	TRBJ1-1	CASSQRTEAFF
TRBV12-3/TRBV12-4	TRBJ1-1	CASSFGGNTEAFF
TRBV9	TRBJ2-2	CASSVSPLGGALNTGELFF
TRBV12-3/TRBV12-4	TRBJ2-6	CASSFRISTGANVLTF
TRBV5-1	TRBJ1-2	CASSYPGQLYGYTF
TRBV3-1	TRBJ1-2	CASGPTQGAQGYTF
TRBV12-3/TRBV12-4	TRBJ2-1	CASSSGTETYNEQFF
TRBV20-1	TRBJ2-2	CSARGGLVRGGELFF
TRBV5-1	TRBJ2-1	CASSFGTVSNNEQFF
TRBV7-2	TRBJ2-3	CASSRGGDHSTDTQYF
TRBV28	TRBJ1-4	CASSLTPRREEKLFF
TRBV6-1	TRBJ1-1	CASSVRDRGTEAFF
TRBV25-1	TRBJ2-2	CASSGGGTAATGELFF
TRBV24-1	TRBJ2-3	CATSDSSSGRVTDTQYF
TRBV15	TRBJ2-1	CATSRGTAGGAWEQFF
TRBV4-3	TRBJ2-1	CASSQEEEDEQFF
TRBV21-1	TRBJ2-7	CATTGQTSYEQYF
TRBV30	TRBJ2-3	CAWSSPGTSDTQYF
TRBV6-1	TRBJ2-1	CASTSRSSGTGEQFF
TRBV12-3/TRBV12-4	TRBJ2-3	CASSSPGQGTQYF
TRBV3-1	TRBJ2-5	CASSQGGLAGDQETQYF